Sequencing of this T cell receptor beta chain was carried out in a study of blood T cell repertoires in COVID-19. Background on the study: Collection of acute and convalescent COVID-19 samples took place in the United States, Italy and Spain.

The CDR3 is 14 residues long. In the source study's methods: Nucleated cell number was recorded as an estimate derived from reference gene primer amplification. Generated by immunoSEQ multiplex PCR, the TCRdb table keeps only in-frame clones and is missing some. For V, J and clone size, that table is used; D and trimming come from the DNA. The sample contains about 140,000 clones, about four fifths of which appear only once. This TCR was sampled from an older woman with acute or convalescent COVID-19. The source material was peripheral blood. The chain combines TRBV21-1 with TRBJ1-4; the D segment call TRBD1 is taken from the table without a DNA check. TRBV21-1 is listed as a pseudogene. The CDR3 bases are TGTGCCAGCAGCGGTCACAGGGAGAGTGAAAAACTGTTTTTT. Translation gives CASSGHRESEKLFF.